A selection of T cell receptor beta chains follows, all from one sample in a study of blood T cell repertoires in COVID-19. The data were produced by immunoSEQ multiplex PCR, yet TCRdb's version contains in-frame clones alone and is incomplete. The top ten clones hold about 9.1% of a sample with about 260,000 clones, 84% of them seen once. Sequencing was performed on peripheral blood. All receptors come from a human donor in a cohort sampled during active COVID-19. The conserved cysteine and the conserved F or W are not part of the CDR3 here. The order of the fields is V gene, J gene, D gene, CDR3 protein. The D gene is left open where the match is weak.

V gene: TRBV6-5; J gene: TRBJ2-1; D gene: .; CDR3 protein: ASSYILALGEQF
V gene: TRBV19; J gene: TRBJ2-7; D gene: .; CDR3 protein: ASSILGRSYEQY
V gene: TRBV29-1; J gene: TRBJ2-1; D gene: TRBD1; CDR3 protein: SAGDRASYNEQF
V gene: TRBV2; J gene: TRBJ1-4; D gene: .; CDR3 protein: ASSEGARVTNEKLF
V gene: TRBV7-3; J gene: TRBJ2-2; D gene: .; CDR3 protein: ASAPRQTITGELF
V gene: TRBV7-2; J gene: TRBJ1-6; D gene: .; CDR3 protein: ASSLGALYSPLH
V gene: TRBV5-8; J gene: TRBJ2-5; D gene: TRBD1; CDR3 protein: ASSGGQGETQY
V gene: TRBV5-1; J gene: TRBJ1-4; D gene: .; CDR3 protein: ASSLAPSGTRDEKLF
V gene: TRBV6-2/TRBV6-3; J gene: TRBJ2-4; D gene: .; CDR3 protein: ASSSWTRGINIQY
V gene: TRBV7-2; J gene: TRBJ2-3; D gene: TRBD2; CDR3 protein: ASSLSGGGVTDTQY
V gene: TRBV5-4; J gene: TRBJ2-3; D gene: TRBD2; CDR3 protein: ASSFLAGVTDTQY
V gene: TRBV4-2; J gene: TRBJ2-1; D gene: .; CDR3 protein: ASSPSTTGNEQF
V gene: TRBV25-1; J gene: TRBJ2-5; D gene: TRBD2; CDR3 protein: ASSETPRLAGEETQY
V gene: TRBV9; J gene: TRBJ2-5; D gene: .; CDR3 protein: ASSVGSVGLSETQY
V gene: TRBV3-1/TRBV3-2; J gene: TRBJ2-3; D gene: .; CDR3 protein: ASSPLSVRTDTQY
V gene: TRBV5-8; J gene: TRBJ1-2; D gene: TRBD1; CDR3 protein: ASSILAGQGRGGYT
V gene: TRBV15; J gene: TRBJ1-1; D gene: TRBD1; CDR3 protein: ATSREVGQGGTEAF
V gene: TRBV5-1; J gene: TRBJ2-3; D gene: TRBD1; CDR3 protein: ASTVDRGSADTQY
V gene: TRBV5-1; J gene: TRBJ2-7; D gene: .; CDR3 protein: ASSLGLEWGEQY
V gene: TRBV11-2; J gene: TRBJ1-6; D gene: .; CDR3 protein: ASSLAGNDNSPLH
V gene: TRBV3-1/TRBV3-2; J gene: TRBJ1-2; D gene: .; CDR3 protein: ASSQSRGFSDYGYT
V gene: TRBV6-1; J gene: TRBJ1-1; D gene: .; CDR3 protein: ASSERTGRNTEAF
V gene: TRBV28; J gene: TRBJ2-1; D gene: .; CDR3 protein: ASSLAGDYNEQF
V gene: TRBV5-1; J gene: TRBJ1-4; D gene: TRBD1; CDR3 protein: ASSLDGTGGNEKLF
V gene: TRBV29-1; J gene: TRBJ2-1; D gene: .; CDR3 protein: SVSGSSNEQF
V gene: TRBV3-1/TRBV3-2; J gene: TRBJ2-3; D gene: .; CDR3 protein: ASSIGGGTTSTDTQY
V gene: TRBV29-1; J gene: TRBJ2-1; D gene: TRBD2; CDR3 protein: SVKAGGSYNEQF
V gene: TRBV28; J gene: TRBJ2-7; D gene: .; CDR3 protein: ASSRPYEGAEQY
V gene: TRBV2; J gene: TRBJ2-1; D gene: TRBD2; CDR3 protein: ASSLGRWYNEQF
V gene: TRBV24-1; J gene: TRBJ2-1; D gene: TRBD2; CDR3 protein: ATSETGTRKF
V gene: TRBV10-2; J gene: TRBJ2-7; D gene: .; CDR3 protein: ASRLGLTYEQY
V gene: TRBV5-1; J gene: TRBJ2-1; D gene: TRBD2; CDR3 protein: ASSSPLRREGGGNEQF
V gene: TRBV5-1; J gene: TRBJ2-5; D gene: .; CDR3 protein: ASSLVGGAWGETQY
V gene: TRBV27; J gene: TRBJ2-7; D gene: TRBD1; CDR3 protein: ASSLGTGGAYEQY
V gene: TRBV5-6; J gene: TRBJ2-7; D gene: .; CDR3 protein: ASSLTGNDEQY
V gene: TRBV5-4; J gene: TRBJ2-7; D gene: TRBD1; CDR3 protein: ASSIGDRVQYEQY
V gene: TRBV24-1; J gene: TRBJ2-2; D gene: .; CDR3 protein: ATSDPNRAGELF
V gene: TRBV7-8; J gene: TRBJ2-1; D gene: .; CDR3 protein: ASSLAGRGRDEQF
V gene: TRBV24-1; J gene: TRBJ2-7; D gene: .; CDR3 protein: ATAKTPYEQY
V gene: TRBV27; J gene: TRBJ1-1; D gene: .; CDR3 protein: ASSPRRGSTEAF
V gene: TRBV5-1; J gene: TRBJ2-3; D gene: .; CDR3 protein: ASSMELISTDTQY
V gene: TRBV28; J gene: TRBJ1-5; D gene: .; CDR3 protein: ASKGIHSDVSNQPQH
V gene: TRBV2; J gene: TRBJ2-2; D gene: TRBD1; CDR3 protein: ASSGQGVTGELF
V gene: TRBV12-3/TRBV12-4; J gene: TRBJ2-3; D gene: TRBD2; CDR3 protein: ASSSTAGGTQY
V gene: TRBV13; J gene: TRBJ1-3; D gene: TRBD1; CDR3 protein: ASSRGTGTGNTIY
V gene: TRBV19; J gene: TRBJ2-1; D gene: TRBD2; CDR3 protein: ASSRREGLAGAGNEQF
V gene: TRBV6-2/TRBV6-3; J gene: TRBJ1-1; D gene: .; CDR3 protein: ASSYPAGNTEAF